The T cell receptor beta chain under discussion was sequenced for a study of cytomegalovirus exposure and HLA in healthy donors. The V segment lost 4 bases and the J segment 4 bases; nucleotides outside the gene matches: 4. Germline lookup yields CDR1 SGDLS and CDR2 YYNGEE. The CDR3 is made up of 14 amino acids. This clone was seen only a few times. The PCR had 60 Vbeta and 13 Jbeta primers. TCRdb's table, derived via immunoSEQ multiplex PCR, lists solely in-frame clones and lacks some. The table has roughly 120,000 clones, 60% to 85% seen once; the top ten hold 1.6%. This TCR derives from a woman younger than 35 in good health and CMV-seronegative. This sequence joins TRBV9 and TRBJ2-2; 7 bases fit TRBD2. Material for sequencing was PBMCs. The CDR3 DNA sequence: TGTGCCAGCAGCACCGGGACTACCACCGGGGAGCTGTTTTTT. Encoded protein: CASSTGTTTGELFF.